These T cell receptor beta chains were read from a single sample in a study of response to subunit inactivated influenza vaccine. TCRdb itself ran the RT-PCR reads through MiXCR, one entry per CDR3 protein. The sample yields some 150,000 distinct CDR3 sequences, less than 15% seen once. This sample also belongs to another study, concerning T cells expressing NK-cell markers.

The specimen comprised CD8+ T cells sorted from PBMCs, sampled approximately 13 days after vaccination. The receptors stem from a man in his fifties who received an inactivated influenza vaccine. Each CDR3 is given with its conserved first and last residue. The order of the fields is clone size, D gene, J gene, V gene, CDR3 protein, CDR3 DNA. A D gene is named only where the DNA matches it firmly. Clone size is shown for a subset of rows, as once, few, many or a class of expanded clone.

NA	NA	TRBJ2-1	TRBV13	CASSSEGSSYNEQFF	TGTGCCAGCAGCTCGGAGGGAAGCTCCTACAATGAGCAGTTCTTC
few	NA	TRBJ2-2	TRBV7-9	CASYTTGELFF	TGTGCCAGCTATACGACCGGGGAGCTGTTTTTT
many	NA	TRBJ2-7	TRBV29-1	CSVVTVSYEQYF	TGCAGCGTTGTGACAGTCTCCTACGAGCAGTACTTC
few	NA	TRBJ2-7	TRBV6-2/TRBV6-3	CASSIDRIYEQYF	TGTGCCAGCAGCATTGACAGGATCTACGAGCAGTACTTC
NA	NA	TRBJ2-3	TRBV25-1	CASSDLGTSRLNTQYF	TGTGCCAGCAGTGATCTGGGTACTAGTAGATTAAATACGCAGTATTTT
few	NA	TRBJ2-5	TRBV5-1	CATSGGGYYMETQYF	TGCGCCACCTCTGGTGGCGGATACTACATGGAGACCCAGTACTTC
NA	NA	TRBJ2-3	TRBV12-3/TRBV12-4	CASSFGYQSTDTQYF	TGTGCCAGCAGTTTTGGCTACCAGAGCACAGATACGCAGTATTTT
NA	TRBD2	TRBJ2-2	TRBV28	CASSVGTSRNTGELFF	TGTGCCAGCAGCGTGGGGACTAGCAGGAACACCGGGGAGCTGTTTTTT
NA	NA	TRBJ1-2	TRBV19	CASTRRQTNYGYTF	TGTGCCAGTACGCGCCGACAGACTAACTATGGCTACACCTTC
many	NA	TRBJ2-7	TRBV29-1	CSVRDPYEQYF	TGCAGCGTCCGGGACCCTTACGAGCAGTACTTC
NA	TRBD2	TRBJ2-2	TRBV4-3	CASSPTPGGGTGELFF	TGCGCCAGCAGCCCAACCCCGGGGGGTGGCACCGGGGAGCTGTTTTTT
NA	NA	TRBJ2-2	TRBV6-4	CASSDTAVTNTGELFF	TGTGCCAGCAGTGATACAGCCGTTACGAACACCGGGGAGCTGTTTTTT
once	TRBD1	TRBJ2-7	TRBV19	CASSIDFGTGTPYEQYF	TGTGCCAGTAGTATAGATTTCGGGACAGGGACACCCTACGAGCAGTACTTC
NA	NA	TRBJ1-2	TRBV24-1	CATSDTGRGGYTF	TGTGCCACCAGTGATACAGGGCGTGGTGGCTACACCTTC
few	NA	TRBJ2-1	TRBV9	CASSLLENEQFF	TGTGCCAGCAGTCTACTTGAGAATGAGCAGTTCTTC
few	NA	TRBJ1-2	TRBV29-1	CSVGTGHTNYGYTF	TGCAGCGTTGGCACAGGGCATACTAACTATGGCTACACCTTC
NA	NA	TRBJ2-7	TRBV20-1	CSARDYKGSYEQYF	TGCAGTGCTAGAGATTATAAGGGATCCTACGAGCAGTACTTC
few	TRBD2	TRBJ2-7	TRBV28	CASSLSLAGDHDRGEQYF	TGTGCCAGCAGTTTGTCACTAGCGGGAGACCACGATCGCGGCGAGCAGTACTTC
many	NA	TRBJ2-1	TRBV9	CASSAGPARENEQFF	TGTGCCAGCAGCGCTGGACCAGCCCGGGAGAATGAGCAGTTCTTC
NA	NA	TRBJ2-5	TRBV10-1	CATKLGGRVWEDQYF	TGCGCCACCAAACTCGGGGGCAGGGTTTGGGAGGATCAGTACTTC
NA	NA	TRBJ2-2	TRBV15	CATSQGTPTRGGELFF	TGTGCCACCAGCCAAGGTACTCCTACGCGCGGCGGGGAGCTGTTTTTT
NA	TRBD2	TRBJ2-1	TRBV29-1	CSVDSLLAESYNEQFF	TGCAGCGTTGATAGCCTGCTAGCGGAATCCTACAATGAGCAGTTCTTC
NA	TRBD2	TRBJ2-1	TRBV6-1	CASSGGGLNEQFF	TGTGCCAGCAGTGGCGGGGGGCTGAATGAGCAGTTCTTC
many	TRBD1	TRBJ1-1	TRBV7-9	CASSLTGQGYTEAFF	TGTGCCAGCAGCCTAACGGGACAGGGTTACACTGAAGCTTTCTTT
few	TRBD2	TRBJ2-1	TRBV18	CASSLRRDYQMSSYNEQFF	TGTGCCAGCTCGCTTAGGAGGGACTACCAAATGAGCTCCTACAATGAGCAGTTCTTC
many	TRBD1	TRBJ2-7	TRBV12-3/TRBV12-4	CASSLGQGAYYEQYF	TGTGCCAGCAGTTTGGGGCAGGGGGCTTACTACGAGCAGTACTTC
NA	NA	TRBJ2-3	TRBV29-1	CSVEAGPTSTDTQYF	TGCAGCGTTGAAGCAGGGCCCACTAGCACAGATACGCAGTATTTT
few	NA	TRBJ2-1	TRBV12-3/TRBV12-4	CASSLVTAADEQFF	TGTGCCAGCAGTTTAGTGACCGCCGCGGATGAGCAGTTCTTC
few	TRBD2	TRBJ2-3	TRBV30	CAWSVQAGASDTQYF	TGTGCCTGGAGTGTACAAGCGGGAGCCTCAGATACGCAGTATTTT
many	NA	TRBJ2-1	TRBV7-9	CASSPPSYNEQFF	TGTGCCAGCAGCCCACCCTCCTACAATGAGCAGTTCTTC
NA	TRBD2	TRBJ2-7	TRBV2	CASSEVTSGGYEQYF	TGTGCCAGCAGTGAGGTGACTAGCGGGGGGTACGAGCAGTACTTC
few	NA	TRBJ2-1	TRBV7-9	CASSLGWGETYNEQFF	TGTGCCAGCAGCTTGGGATGGGGAGAGACCTACAATGAGCAGTTCTTC
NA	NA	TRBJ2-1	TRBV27	CASSLLGGTLSYNEQFF	TGTGCCAGCAGTTTATTAGGGGGAACCCTCTCCTACAATGAGCAGTTCTTC
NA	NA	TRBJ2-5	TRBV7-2	CASSLNRGYQETQYF	TGTGCCAGCAGCTTAAACAGAGGTTACCAAGAGACCCAGTACTTC
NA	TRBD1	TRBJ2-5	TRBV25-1	CASKGQGGQQETQYF	TGTGCCAGCAAAGGACAGGGGGGGCAACAAGAGACCCAGTACTTC
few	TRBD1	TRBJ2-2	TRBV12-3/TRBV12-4	CASRFRTGVTGELFF	TGTGCCAGCAGATTCAGGACAGGGGTCACCGGGGAGCTGTTTTTT
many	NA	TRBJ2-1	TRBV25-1	CASSALYEQFF	TGTGCCAGCAGCGCCCTTTATGAGCAGTTCTTC
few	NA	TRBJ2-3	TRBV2	CASSEAFDTQYF	TGTGCCAGCAGTGAAGCATTCGATACGCAGTATTTT
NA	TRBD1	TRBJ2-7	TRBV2	CASSELGTGYEQYF	TGTGCCAGCAGTGAATTGGGGACAGGCTACGAGCAGTACTTC
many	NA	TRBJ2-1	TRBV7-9	CASSSPGTPHNEQFF	TGTGCCAGCAGCTCCCCCGGGACCCCACACAATGAGCAGTTCTTC
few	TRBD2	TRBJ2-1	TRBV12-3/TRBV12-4	CASSLWAGTSGRGVEQFF	TGTGCCAGCAGTTTGTGGGCCGGGACTAGCGGGAGAGGCGTTGAGCAGTTCTTC
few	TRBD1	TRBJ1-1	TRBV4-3	CASSQDPGGAQTEAFF	TGCGCCAGCAGCCAAGACCCAGGGGGCGCCCAGACTGAAGCTTTCTTT
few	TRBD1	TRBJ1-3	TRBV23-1	CASSRRDRDSGNTIYF	TGCGCCAGCAGTCGCCGGGACAGGGATTCTGGAAACACCATATATTTT
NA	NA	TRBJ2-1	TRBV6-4	CASSDSLKKEQFF	TGTGCCAGCAGTGACTCGTTGAAGAAAGAGCAGTTCTTC
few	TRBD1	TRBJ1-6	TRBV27	CASSLDRNYNSPLHF	TGTGCCAGCAGTTTGGACAGGAACTATAATTCTCCCCTCCACTTT
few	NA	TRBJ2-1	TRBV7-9	CASSLTINEQFF	TGTGCCAGCAGCTTGACTATCAATGAGCAGTTCTTC
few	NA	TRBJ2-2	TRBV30	CAWDGVATGELFF	TGTGCCTGGGACGGAGTAGCCACCGGGGAGCTGTTTTTT
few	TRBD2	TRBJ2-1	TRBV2	CASSRNERREVGNEQFF	TGTGCCAGCAGTCGTAACGAGAGGCGGGAGGTGGGCAATGAGCAGTTCTTC
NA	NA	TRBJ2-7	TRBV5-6	CASSPGTGHYEQYF	TGTGCCAGCAGCCCGGGCACAGGGCACTACGAGCAGTACTTC
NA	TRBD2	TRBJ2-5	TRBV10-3	CAISAPGGPETQYF	TGTGCCATCAGTGCCCCGGGGGGGCCTGAGACCCAGTACTTC
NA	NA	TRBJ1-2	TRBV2	CASIGPVYGYTF	TGTGCCAGCATCGGACCGGTCTATGGCTACACCTTC
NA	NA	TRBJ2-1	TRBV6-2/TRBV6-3	CASSPYRANEQFF	TGTGCCAGCAGTCCCTACAGGGCCAATGAGCAGTTCTTC
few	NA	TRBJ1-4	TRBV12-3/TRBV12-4	CASSTPGDEKLFF	TGTGCCAGCAGCACTCCAGGCGATGAAAAACTGTTTTTT
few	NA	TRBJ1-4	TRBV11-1	CASSFGHSRYATNEKLFF	TGTGCCAGCAGCTTCGGGCACTCGAGATATGCAACTAATGAAAAACTGTTTTTT
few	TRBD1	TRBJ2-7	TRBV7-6	CASSFTGTDNSYEQYF	TGTGCCAGCAGCTTTACCGGGACAGATAATTCCTACGAGCAGTACTTC
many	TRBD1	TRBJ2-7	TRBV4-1	CASSQDPIPGQHYEQYF	TGCGCCAGCAGCCAAGACCCCATACCGGGACAGCACTACGAGCAGTACTTC
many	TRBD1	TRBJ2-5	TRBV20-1	CSVPGQDSGETQYF	TGCAGTGTTCCGGGACAGGATTCTGGAGAGACCCAGTACTTC